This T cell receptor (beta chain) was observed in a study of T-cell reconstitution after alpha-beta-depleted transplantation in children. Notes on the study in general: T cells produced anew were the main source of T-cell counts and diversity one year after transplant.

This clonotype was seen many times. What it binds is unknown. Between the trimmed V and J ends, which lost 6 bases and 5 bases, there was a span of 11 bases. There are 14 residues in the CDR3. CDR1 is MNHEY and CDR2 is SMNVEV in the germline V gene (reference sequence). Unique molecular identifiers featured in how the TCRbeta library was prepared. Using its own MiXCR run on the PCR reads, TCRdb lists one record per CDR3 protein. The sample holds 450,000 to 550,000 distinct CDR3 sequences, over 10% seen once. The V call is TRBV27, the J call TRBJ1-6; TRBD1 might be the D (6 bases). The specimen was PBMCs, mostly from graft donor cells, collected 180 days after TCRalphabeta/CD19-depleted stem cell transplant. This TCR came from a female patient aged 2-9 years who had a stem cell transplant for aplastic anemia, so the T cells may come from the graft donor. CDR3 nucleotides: TGTGCCAGCAGAGGAGGGGGGAATAATTCACCCCTCCACTTT. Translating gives CASRGGGNNSPLHF.